This T cell receptor (beta chain) was captured by sequencing in a study of control samples from healthy donors and cancer patients. Clones were sequenced by immunoSEQ multiplex PCR, and TCRdb holds only the in-frame ones, with some missing. This table holds some 99,000 clones, about nine tenths found once. The CDR3 is 13 amino acids. V shed 6 bases and J shed 0 bases, with 11 bases lying between them. In germline, CDR1 is SQVTM, CDR2 ANQGSEA. This TCR derives from a human donor in good health. The donor label of this sample is uncertain. This chain connects TRBV29-1 to TRBJ1-1; no definite D call. The specimen sequenced was blood. The CDR3 sequence is CSVAEFVNTEAFF. The CDR3 DNA reads TGCAGCGTGGCCGAGTTCGTGAACACTGAAGCTTTCTTT.